Following are 28 T cell receptor beta chains from one sample sequenced in a study of shared clonotypes between healthy human individuals. Only in-frame clones appear in the TCRdb table, and some are missing; sequencing was by immunoSEQ multiplex PCR. Among about 560,000 clones, around three quarters were seen once, and the ten largest hold 9.5% to 15%. Sequencing was done on a sample of PBMCs. These TCRs come from a woman aged 40-49 years in good health. Some clones in this sample may be carry-over from other donors' samples.

This clone was detected many times. J is TRBJ2-1 and V is TRBV28; 7 bases are a match to TRBD1. J gave up 9 bases and V 6 bases, and 11 bases lay outside the gene matches. Per germline, CDR1 MDHEN and CDR2 SYDVKM. This CDR3 region has 14 residues. The CDR3 nucleotides are TGTGCCAGCAGACAAGACAGGGCATTGGGTGAGCAGTTCTTC. The encoded protein is CASRQDRALGEQFF.

The chain has TRBV10-3 and TRBJ1-2, with D uncertain. The germline gives CDR1 ENHRY, CDR2 SYGVKD. This CDR3 region has 16 residues. V lost 3 bases to trimming and J lost 4 bases, with 18 bases between them. CDR3 DNA: TGTGCCATCAGTGATCCCGGGGAGGCGGTGGTCTATGGCTACACCTTC. Translating gives CAISDPGEAVVYGYTF.

The chain links TRBV9 to TRBJ2-6; a weak D match, TRBD1 (5 bases). CDR1 and CDR2 (germline): SGDLS, YYNGEE. V was shortened by 3 bases and J by 0 bases, with 10 bases between the two germline ends. The CDR3 is 16 amino acids. The DNA for the CDR3 is TGTGCCAGCAGCGAGCGACAGTTCTCTGGGGCCAACGTCCTGACTTTC. It encodes CASSERQFSGANVLTF.

For the CDR3, the DNA is TGCGCCAGCAGCCATGGACTAGCGGGGGGAGAGCAGTTCTTC. Its translation is CASSHGLAGGEQFF. The rearrangement uses TRBV4-3 and TRBJ2-1; 14 bases map to TRBD2. Germline loops: CDR1 LGHNA, CDR2 YSLEER. This CDR3 is built from 14 residues. The ends lost 3 bases at V and 10 bases at J; junction bases unmatched: 2.

The chain has TRBV7-2 and TRBJ1-4; D might be TRBD1 (5 bases). Germline assignment: CDR1 SGHTA and CDR2 FQGNSA. There are 14 residues in the CDR3. V was pared by 3 bases and J by 6 bases, with 11 bases between. For the CDR3, the DNA is TGTGCCAGCAGCTTTACCGGGGCCCATGAAAAACTGTTTTTT. Translation: CASSFTGAHEKLFF.

This clone was seen only a few times. The gene calls are TRBV5-1 and TRBJ1-4; tentatively, D is TRBD1 (5 bases). Looked up from germline, CDR1 is SGHRS and CDR2 is YFSETQ. The CDR3 contains 15 residues. V lost 2 bases and J lost 4, with 12 bases in between. Here the CDR3 reads CASSLGTADNEKLFF. CDR3 DNA: TGCGCCAGCAGCTTAGGGACCGCCGATAATGAAAAACTGTTTTTT. Full variable domain (rest looked up from reference TRBV5-1 and TRBJ1-4): KAGVTQTPRYLIKTRGQQVTLSCSPISGHRSVSWYQQTPGQGLQFLFEYFSETQRNKGNFPGRFSGRQFSNSRSEMNVSTLELGDSALYLCASSLGTADNEKLFFGSGTQLSVL.

A word on this clone: A much more abundant neighbour one base away suggests this may be a read error. The rearrangement links TRBV13 to TRBJ2-3; the D gene is possibly TRBD2 (6 bases). From germline, CDR1 is PRHDT and CDR2 FYEKMQ (reference sequence). This CDR3 contains 15 residues. CDR3 residues: CVSSTRRTNTDTQYF. The CDR3 DNA sequence: TGTGTCAGCAGCACCCGCCGGACTAACACAGATACGCAGTATTTT.

This chain uses TRBV28 with TRBJ1-1; D is unresolved. The CDR3 runs 12 residues. Germline V CDR1 and CDR2: MDHEN, SYDVKM. V lost 1 base and J lost 7, with 7 bases in between. The CDR3 region is CASSLLSIEAFF. CDR3 coding DNA: TGTGCCAGCAGTTTATTATCGATTGAAGCTTTCTTT.

The chain recombines TRBV28 with TRBJ2-1; D is unclear. Trimming shortened V by 7 bases and J by 7 bases, and 14 bases separated the two germline ends. The CDR3 consists of 13 residues. Looked up from germline, CDR1 is MDHEN and CDR2 is SYDVKM. The CDR3 DNA is TGTGCCAGCAATCCAGCGCTAGGGAATGAGCAGTTCTTC. Its translation: CASNPALGNEQFF.

This chain connects TRBV19 to TRBJ2-5; D not resolved. Between the trimmed V and J ends, which lost 3 bases and 4 bases, there was a span of 12 bases. The CDR3 totals 14 residues. Germline V lookup: CDR1 LNHDA, CDR2 SQIVND (reference sequence). The CDR3 loop is CASSMGIWAETQYF. CDR3 DNA: TGTGCCAGTAGTATGGGGATATGGGCAGAGACCCAGTACTTC.

The genes are TRBV7-2 and TRBJ2-5; 9 bases are a match to TRBD1. Trimming took 5 bases from V and 4 from J; bases not matched to a gene: 5. This CDR3 spans 14 amino acids. CDR1 is SGHTA, CDR2 FQGNSA, per germline. In DNA form, the CDR3 reads TGTGCCAGCAGCAGACAGGGGGTATTAGAGACCCAGTACTTC. As protein: CASSRQGVLETQYF.

The V and J genes are TRBV2 and TRBJ2-5; TRBD1 agrees at 7 bases. Germline V gene data show CDR1 as SNHLY and CDR2 as FYNNEI. Trimming at V came to 8 bases and at J to 2 bases, leaving 5 bases not matched to a gene. The length of the CDR3 is 13 residues. CDR3 loop: CASDRQGQETQYF. CDR3 bases: TGTGCCAGCGATCGACAGGGTCAAGAGACCCAGTACTTC.

This clone was picked up one time. At the DNA level, this CDR3 is encoded by other sequences in the same sample as well. This rearrangement joins TRBV19 to TRBJ1-5, with TRBD1 as a possible D gene (6 bases). There are 14 residues in the CDR3. Germline V gene lookup returns CDR1 LNHDA and CDR2 SQIVND (reference sequence). Between the trimmed V and J ends, which lost 5 bases and 2 bases, there was a span of 10 bases. CDR3 sequence reads: CASSPRGGNQPQHF. The CDR3, as DNA: TGTGCCAGTAGTCCCAGGGGAGGCAATCAGCCCCAGCATTTT.

This clone has only a few counts. The V call is TRBV9, the J call TRBJ2-1; 14 bases map to TRBD2. Germline V gene lookup returns CDR1 SGDLS and CDR2 YYNGEE. This CDR3 has 15 residues. V shed 4 bases, J shed 9 bases, and the junction held 6 bases outside the gene matches. CDR3 protein: CASSPGTSGRGEQFF. DNA for the CDR3: TGTGCCAGCAGCCCCGGGACTAGCGGGAGAGGTGAGCAGTTCTTC.

About this clone: At the DNA level, this CDR3 is encoded by other sequences in the same sample as well. V and J are TRBV6-5 and TRBJ1-2; 9 nucleotides align to TRBD1. Per the germline V gene, CDR1 is MNHEY and CDR2 is SVGAGI. This CDR3 has 13 amino acids. V dropped 6 bases and J dropped 5; count of bases not matched to a gene: 4. The CDR3 nucleotides are TGTGCCAGCAGAGCGGACAGGGGATATGGCTACACCTTC. Residues: CASRADRGYGYTF.

The chain uses TRBV7-9 and TRBJ2-1, with D tentatively TRBD1 (6 bases). V lost 5 bases, J lost 8 bases, and 22 bases lay in between. CDR1 is SEHNR and CDR2 is FQNEAQ in the germline V gene (reference sequence). This CDR3 is 16 amino acids long. The CDR3, as DNA: TGTGCCAGCAGCCACCGGTGGGCAGGGGTAAACGATGAGCAGTTCTTC. This codes for CASSHRWAGVNDEQFF.

The chain links TRBV28 to TRBJ1-2; weak D call: TRBD1 (5 bases). CDR1 MDHEN and CDR2 SYDVKM come from the germline V gene. The CDR3 runs 14 residues. Trimming pared 7 bases from V and 2 bases from J, leaving 14 bases between. CDR3 sequence (DNA): TGTGCCAGCATACGGGACGGGGAGAACTATGGCTACACCTTC. Amino acids: CASIRDGENYGYTF.

To note about this clone: A much larger clone lies one base from this, so it may be a read error. The V and J genes are TRBV29-1 and TRBJ2-3; D is perhaps TRBD2 (5 bases). Germline CDR1 reads SQVTM; CDR2 reads ANQGSEA. The CDR3 has 13 amino acids. CDR3 sequence: CSGESYFTDAQYF. Written as DNA, the CDR3 is TGCAGCGGGGAGAGCTACTTCACAGATGCGCAGTATTTT.

This sequence joins TRBV2 and TRBJ2-1; the D gene is possibly TRBD2 (5 bases). The germline gives CDR1 SNHLY, CDR2 FYNNEI. The CDR3 length is 15 residues. V was clipped by 2 bases and J by 11 bases, with 19 bases between them. Here the CDR3 DNA reads TGTGCCAGCAGTGAAAATCCCGCGACTATAGTTCAGCAGTTCTTC. Its protein is CASSENPATIVQQFF.

In regard to this clone: It is likely a read error: a sequence one base away is far more abundant. Other nucleotide sequences from this sample produce the same CDR3. This chain links TRBV7-9 with TRBJ1-5; D not resolved. The germline gives CDR1 SEHNR, CDR2 FQNEAQ (reference sequence). The V end lost 0 bases, the J end lost 5 bases, and 5 bases lay between the germline ends. The CDR3 loop spans 13 amino acids. CDR3 sequence: CASSLAPDQPQHF. For the CDR3, the DNA is TGTGCCAGCAGCTTAGCGCCGGATCAGCCCCAGCATTTT.

The V call is TRBV7-8, the J call TRBJ2-7; no definite D call. The V end was cut by 6 bases, the J end by 3 bases, with 6 bases between. Germline V gene sequence: CDR1 SGHVS, CDR2 FQNEAQ. This CDR3 contains 11 residues. Here the CDR3 DNA reads TGTGCCAGCAGACAGAACTACGAGCAGTACTTC. Translated: CASRQNYEQYF.

This chain joins TRBV6-5 and TRBJ2-7; a possible D gene is TRBD1 (6 bases). Germline CDR1 reads MNHEY; CDR2 reads SVGAGI. Trimming removed 0 bases at V and 6 bases at J, with 12 bases between. The CDR3 has 14 residues. The CDR3, as DNA: TGTGCCAGCAGTTACTCGTCAGGGGCCACCGAGCAGTACTTC. Protein product: CASSYSSGATEQYF.

Details on this clone: This could be a read error, since a much larger clone is one nucleotide away. The chain combines TRBV27 with TRBJ1-4, with D possibly matching TRBD1 (6 bases). The CDR3 loop spans 14 amino acids. Germline loops: CDR1 MNHEY, CDR2 SMNVEV (reference sequence). The CDR3 loop reads CACSLGGGGEKLFF. In nucleotides, the CDR3 is TGTGCCTGCAGCCTCGGGGGGGGCGGGGAAAAACTGTTTTTT.

The chain joins TRBV2 to TRBJ2-1, with TRBD2 as a possible D gene (6 bases). The V and J ends lost 4 bases and 9 bases respectively, with 10 bases between them. The CDR3 covers 12 residues. Germline assignment: CDR1 SNHLY and CDR2 FYNNEI. Written as DNA, the CDR3 is TGTGCCAGCAGTGGGGACTTTACTGAGCAGTTCTTC. This encodes CASSGDFTEQFF.

This chain joins TRBV7-9 and TRBJ2-7; D gene ambiguous. V shed 1 base and J shed 0 bases, with 16 bases lying between them. This CDR3 is built from 17 residues. CDR1 SEHNR and CDR2 FQNEAQ come from the germline V gene (reference sequence). The CDR3 bases are TGTGCCAGCAGCTTAGGCGACGGCGGAACAAGCTCCTACGAGCAGTACTTC. It specifies CASSLGDGGTSSYEQYF.

This sequence joins TRBV6-6 and TRBJ1-4; TRBD1 aligns across 7 bases. CDR1 MNHNY and CDR2 SVGAGI come from the germline V gene (reference sequence). CDR3 length: 16 amino acids. J gave up 9 bases and V 4 bases, and 14 bases lay outside the gene matches. The CDR3 DNA is TGTGCCAGCAGTTTACAGGGACAGTTCTTAATCAAAAAACTGTTTTTT. Translation: CASSLQGQFLIKKLFF.

The chain has TRBV27 and TRBJ2-1, with D unclear. Deletions cut 4 bases from V and 4 bases from J, with 14 bases between. Germline CDR1 MNHEY, CDR2 SMNVEV (reference sequence). The CDR3 length is 15 residues. As DNA, the CDR3 is TGTGCCAGCAGTTCGATTACCTCATTGTACAATGAGCAGTTCTTC. Its translation: CASSSITSLYNEQFF.

This chain uses TRBV6-6 with TRBJ2-7, with D possibly being TRBD1 or TRBD2 (5 bases each). Germline V lookup: CDR1 MNHNY, CDR2 SVGAGI (reference sequence). The CDR3 sequence is 14 residues long. V lost 7 bases to trimming and J lost 0 bases, with 13 bases between them. CDR3 loop: CASTGRDRSYEQYF. The DNA for the CDR3 is TGTGCCAGCACTGGAAGGGACCGCTCCTACGAGCAGTACTTC.